This T cell receptor (beta chain) was retrieved from a study of molecular identifiers for immune sequencing clone quantification. V was pared by 6 bases and J by 5 bases, with 13 bases of the junction left unmatched. CDR1 DFQATT and CDR2 SNEGSKA come from the germline V gene (reference sequence). This CDR3 is 15 amino acids long. Naive CD8 T cells were picked out by sorting for CD8+CD4-CCR7+CD45RA+. This clonotype has just a few counts. Previously described methods and listed TCR primers produced bulk TCR libraries. One entry per CDR3 protein results from TCRdb running MiXCR on the PCR reads. This sample has over 550,000 distinct CDR3 sequences, with roughly 25% found just once.

V usage is TRBV20-1 and J usage is TRBJ2-5; TRBD1 matches at 9 bases. This sequence was found in a human donor in good health. Some libraries in this study had Jurkat cell RNA spiked in. Sequenced: naive CD8+ T cells from blood, with Jurkat cell RNA spiked in. This sample's subset: FACS-sorted CD8+CD4-CCR7+CD45RA+ naive T cells. The CDR3 nucleotides are TGCAGTGCCAAACCCGACAGGGGGAAGTGGGAGACCCAGTACTTC. The encoded protein is CSAKPDRGKWETQYF.